The 8 T cell receptor beta chains in this list originate from one sample, sequenced in a study of Graves' ophthalmopathy and Graves' hyperthyroidism. RNA transcripts yielded amplified TCR beta CDR3 regions. Scientists carried out first-round RT-PCR using HTBI primers and then a second-round multiplex PCR. Via MiXCR, TCRdb re-called the multiplex PCR reads, giving one row per CDR3 protein. The sample contains about 16,000 distinct CDR3 sequences, around 46% of which appear only once. The sequenced sample was peripheral blood. The receptors were gathered from a middle-aged woman with stable Graves' hyperthyroidism.

By sample fraction, this clonotype is medium-sized (0.01 to 0.1%). The V gene is TRBV15, the J gene TRBJ1-5; D remains unclear. CDR3 length equals 15 residues. Germline CDR1 is LNHNV and CDR2 is YYDKDF (reference sequence). Trimming removed 0 bases at V and 0 bases at J, with 6 bases between. CDR3 protein: CATSRDRNSNQPQHF. DNA of the CDR3: TGTGCCACCAGCAGAGATAGGAATAGCAATCAGCCCCAGCATTTT.

By share, this clonotype counts as medium-sized. The V and J genes are TRBV15 and TRBJ2-5; D might be TRBD2 (5 bases). Germline assignment: CDR1 LNHNV and CDR2 YYDKDF (reference sequence). The CDR3 is made up of 14 amino acids. V lost 3 bases and J 5 bases, leaving 13 bases between the germline ends. The CDR3 DNA sequence: TGTGCCACCAGCAGGGGCACCGGGGAGGAGACCCAGTACTTC. Amino acid sequence: CATSRGTGEETQYF.

This clonotype is medium-sized in the sample. The rearrangement links TRBV7-2 to TRBJ2-7, with D unresolved. The germline gives CDR1 SGHTA, CDR2 FQGNSA. CDR3 length: 13 residues. V was trimmed by 2 bases and J by 3 bases, leaving 8 bases between them. DNA for the CDR3: TGTGCCAGCAGCTTATTGGGCAGCTACGAGCAGTACTTC. Amino acids: CASSLLGSYEQYF.

The genes are TRBV10-3 and TRBJ2-5, with D hard to call. The CDR3 contains 12 residues. Germline CDR1 is ENHRY and CDR2 is SYGVKD. V lost 8 bases to trimming and J lost 7 bases, with 14 bases between them. CDR3 DNA: TGTGCCATCGGGCCGGGTTTTGGGACCCAGTACTTC. Translating it yields CAIGPGFGTQYF.

This clonotype was seen a few times. V gene TRBV3-1 combines with J gene TRBJ1-2, with 11 bases that match TRBD1. Germline trimming cut 4 bases from V and 3 bases from J; bases unmatched to any gene: 1. In germline, CDR1 is LGHDT, CDR2 YNNKEL (reference sequence). There are 14 residues in the CDR3. The CDR3 DNA reads as TGTGCCAGCAGCCGGACAGGGGGCCACTATGGCTACACCTTC. Protein product: CASSRTGGHYGYTF. Drawing the rest from reference TRBV3-1 and TRBJ1-2, the complete variable domain is DTAVSQTPKYLVTQMGNDKSIKCEQNLGHDTMYWYKQDSKKFLKIMFSYNNKELIINETVPNRFSPKSPDKAHLNLHINSLELGDSAVYFCASSRTGGHYGYTFGSGTRLTVV.

A remark on this clonotype: The conserved phenylalanine or tryptophan is not found at the CDR3 terminus, so this likely reflects a read error. The rearrangement links TRBV24-1 to TRBJ2-2; D is perhaps TRBD1 (5 bases). CDR3 size: 16 residues. With 0 bases removed from V and 3 bases from J, the gap between germline ends came to 10 bases. Germline assignment: CDR1 KGHDR and CDR2 SFDVKD. The CDR3 DNA is TGTGCCACCAGTGATTTGCGCCAGGGCGACACCGGGGAGCTGTTTCTT. Translation gives CATSDLRQGDTGELFL.

In this sample, this clonotype turned up many times. CDR3 residues: CSAVVNTEAFF. The CDR3 nucleotides are TGCAGTGCTGTGGTAAACACTGAAGCTTTCTTT. The chain employs TRBV20-1 and TRBJ1-1; D call uncertain. V was clipped by 5 bases and J by 2 bases, with 6 bases between them. In germline, CDR1 is DFQATT, CDR2 SNEGSKA (reference sequence). This CDR3 is built from 11 residues.

This chain links TRBV10-3 with TRBJ2-7; TRBD1 agrees at 9 bases. The V gene's germline CDR1 is ENHRY and CDR2 SYGVKD. The CDR3 is 16 residues long. V dropped 2 bases and J dropped 3; count of bases not matched to a gene: 8. CDR3 coding DNA: TGTGCCATCAGTGAGCCGGGACAGGGTGGCTTCTACGAGCAGTACTTC. This encodes CAISEPGQGGFYEQYF.